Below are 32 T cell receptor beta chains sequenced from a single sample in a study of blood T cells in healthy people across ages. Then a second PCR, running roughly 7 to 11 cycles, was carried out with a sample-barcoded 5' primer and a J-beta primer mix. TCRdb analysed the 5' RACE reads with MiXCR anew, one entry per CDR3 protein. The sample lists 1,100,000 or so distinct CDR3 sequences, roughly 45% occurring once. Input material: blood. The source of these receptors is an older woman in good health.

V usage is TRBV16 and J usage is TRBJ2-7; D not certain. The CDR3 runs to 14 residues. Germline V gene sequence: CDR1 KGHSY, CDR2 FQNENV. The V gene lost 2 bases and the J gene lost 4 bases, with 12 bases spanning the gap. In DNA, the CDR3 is TGTGCCAGCAGCCAAGGCCTTTTGGGGTACGAGCAGTACTTC. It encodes CASSQGLLGYEQYF.

The CDR3: CASSLGGGLFF. In DNA, the CDR3 is TGTGCCAGCAGCTTAGGAGGGGGACTGTTTTTT. The chain uses TRBV7-9 and TRBJ1-4; TRBD1 is a possible D gene (6 bases). Per the germline V gene, CDR1 is SEHNR and CDR2 is FQNEAQ (reference sequence). The CDR3 runs to 11 residues. The ends were cut back, 1 base at V and 13 bases at J, with 7 bases in the middle.

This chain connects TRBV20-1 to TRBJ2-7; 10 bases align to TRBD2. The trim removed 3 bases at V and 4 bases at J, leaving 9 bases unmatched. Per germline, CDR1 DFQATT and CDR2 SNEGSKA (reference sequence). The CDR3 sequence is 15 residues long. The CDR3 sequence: CSASPASGSIYEQYF. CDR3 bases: TGCAGTGCTAGTCCGGCTAGCGGGAGCATATACGAGCAGTACTTC.

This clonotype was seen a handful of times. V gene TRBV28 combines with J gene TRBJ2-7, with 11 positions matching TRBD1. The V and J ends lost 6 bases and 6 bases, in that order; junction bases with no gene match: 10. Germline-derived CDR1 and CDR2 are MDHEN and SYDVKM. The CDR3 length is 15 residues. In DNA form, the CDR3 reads TGTGCCAGCAGGGGAGCGGGACAGGGGGATACCGAGCAGTACTTC. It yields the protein CASRGAGQGDTEQYF.

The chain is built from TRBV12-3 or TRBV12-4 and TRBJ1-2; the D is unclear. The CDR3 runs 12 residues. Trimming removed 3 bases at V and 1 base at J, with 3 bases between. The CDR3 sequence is CASSFRNYGYTF. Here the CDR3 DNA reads TGTGCCAGCAGTTTCCGTAACTATGGCTACACCTTC.

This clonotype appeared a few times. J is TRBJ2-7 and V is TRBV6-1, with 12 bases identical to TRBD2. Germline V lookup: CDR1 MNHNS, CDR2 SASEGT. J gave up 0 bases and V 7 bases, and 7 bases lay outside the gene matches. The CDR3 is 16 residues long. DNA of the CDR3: TGTGCCAGCATGGGGTCTAGCGGGAGGGCCTCCTACGAGCAGTACTTC. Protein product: CASMGSSGRASYEQYF.

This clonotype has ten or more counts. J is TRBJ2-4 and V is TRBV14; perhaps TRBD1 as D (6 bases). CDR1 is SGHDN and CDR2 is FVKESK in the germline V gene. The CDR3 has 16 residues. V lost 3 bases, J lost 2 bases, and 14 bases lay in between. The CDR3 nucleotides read TGTGCCAGCAGCCATAAGTCAGGGGCATCCAAAAACATTCAGTACTTC. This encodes CASSHKSGASKNIQYF. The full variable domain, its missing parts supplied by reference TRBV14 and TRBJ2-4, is EAGVTQFPSHSVIEKGQTVTLRCDPISGHDNLYWYRRVMGKEIKFLLHFVKESKQDESGMPNNRFLAERTGGTYSTLKVQPAELEDSGVYFCASSHKSGASKNIQYFGAGTRLSVL.

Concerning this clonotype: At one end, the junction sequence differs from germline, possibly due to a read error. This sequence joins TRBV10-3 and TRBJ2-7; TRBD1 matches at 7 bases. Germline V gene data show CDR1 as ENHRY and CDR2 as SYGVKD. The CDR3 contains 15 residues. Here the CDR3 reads CTISESKGTAYEQYF. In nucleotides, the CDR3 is TGTACCATCAGTGAGTCGAAGGGGACAGCCTACGAGCAGTACTTC.

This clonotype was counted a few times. CDR3 protein: CASSQDRESGANVLTF. In DNA, the CDR3 is TGTGCCAGCAGCCAAGATAGGGAATCTGGGGCCAACGTCCTGACTTTC. The chain is built from TRBV4-2 and TRBJ2-6; D uncertain. The CDR3 sequence is 16 residues long. Germline loops: CDR1 LGHNA, CDR2 YNFKEQ. V gave up 0 bases and J gave up 1 base, with 7 bases separating them.

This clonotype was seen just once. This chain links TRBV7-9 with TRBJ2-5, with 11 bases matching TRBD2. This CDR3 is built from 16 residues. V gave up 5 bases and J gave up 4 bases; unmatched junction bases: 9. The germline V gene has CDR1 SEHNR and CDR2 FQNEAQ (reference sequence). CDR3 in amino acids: CASSPRVAGGIETQYF. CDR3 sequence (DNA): TGTGCCAGCAGCCCCCGGGTAGCGGGAGGGATAGAGACCCAGTACTTC. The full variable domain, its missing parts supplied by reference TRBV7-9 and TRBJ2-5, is DTGVSQNPRHKITKRGQNVTFRCDPISEHNRLYWYRQTLGQGPEFLTYFQNEAQLEKSRLLSDRFSAERPKGSFSTLEIQRTEQGDSAMYLCASSPRVAGGIETQYFGPGTRLLVL.

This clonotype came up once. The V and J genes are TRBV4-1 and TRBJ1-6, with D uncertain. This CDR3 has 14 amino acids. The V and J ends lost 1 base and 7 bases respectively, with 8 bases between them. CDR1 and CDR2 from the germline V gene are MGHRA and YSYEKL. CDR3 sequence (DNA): TGCGCCAGCAGCCAAGGCCCGATGAATTCACCCCTCCACTTT. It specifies CASSQGPMNSPLHF.

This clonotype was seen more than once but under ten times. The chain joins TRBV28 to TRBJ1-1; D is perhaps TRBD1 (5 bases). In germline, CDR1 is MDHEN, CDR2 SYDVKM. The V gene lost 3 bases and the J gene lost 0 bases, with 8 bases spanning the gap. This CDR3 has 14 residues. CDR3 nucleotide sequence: TGTGCCAGCAGTTTTGCAGGGTTGAACACTGAAGCTTTCTTT. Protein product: CASSFAGLNTEAFF. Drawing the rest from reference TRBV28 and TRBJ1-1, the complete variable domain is DVKVTQSSRYLVKRTGEKVFLECVQDMDHENMFWYRQDPGLGLRLIYFSYDVKMKEKGDIPEGYSVSREKKERFSLILESASTNQTSMYLCASSFAGLNTEAFFGQGTRLTVV.

The CDR3: CASSLWAGNEQYF. CDR3 coding DNA: TGTGCCAGCAGTTTATGGGCAGGCAACGAGCAGTACTTC. This chain uses TRBV27 with TRBJ2-7; D remains ambiguous. CDR1 is MNHEY and CDR2 is SMNVEV in the germline V gene (reference sequence). The CDR3 loop spans 13 amino acids. Trimming pared 1 base from V and 5 bases from J, leaving 9 bases between.

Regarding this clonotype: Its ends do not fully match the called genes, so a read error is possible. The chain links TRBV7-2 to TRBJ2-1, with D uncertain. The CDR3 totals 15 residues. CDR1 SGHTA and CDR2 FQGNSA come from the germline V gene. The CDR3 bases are TGTGCCAGTAGCTTAGAAGTGGATTCCTACAATGAGCAGTTCTTC. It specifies CASSLEVDSYNEQFF.

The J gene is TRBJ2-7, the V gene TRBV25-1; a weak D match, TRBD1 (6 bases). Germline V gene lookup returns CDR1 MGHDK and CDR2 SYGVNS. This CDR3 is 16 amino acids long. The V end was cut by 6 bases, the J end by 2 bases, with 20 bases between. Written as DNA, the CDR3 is TGTGCCAGCAGCCCTACGCCGGACAGACCCACCTACGAGCAGTACTTC. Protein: CASSPTPDRPTYEQYF.

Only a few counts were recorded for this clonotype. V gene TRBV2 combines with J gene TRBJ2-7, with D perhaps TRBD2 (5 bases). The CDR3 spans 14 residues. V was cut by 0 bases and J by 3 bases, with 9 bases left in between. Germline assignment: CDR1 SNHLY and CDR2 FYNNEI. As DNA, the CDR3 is TGTGCCAGCAGTGAAGCGCTTCGGGACTACGAGCAGTACTTC. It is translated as CASSEALRDYEQYF.

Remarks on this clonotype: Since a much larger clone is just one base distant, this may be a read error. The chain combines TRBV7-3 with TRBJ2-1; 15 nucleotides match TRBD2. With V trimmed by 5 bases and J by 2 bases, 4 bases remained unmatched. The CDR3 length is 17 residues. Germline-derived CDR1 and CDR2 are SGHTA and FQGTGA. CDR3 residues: CASSLGTSGGTYNEQFF. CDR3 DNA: TGTGCCAGCAGCCTAGGGACTAGCGGGGGGACCTACAATGAGCAGTTCTTC.

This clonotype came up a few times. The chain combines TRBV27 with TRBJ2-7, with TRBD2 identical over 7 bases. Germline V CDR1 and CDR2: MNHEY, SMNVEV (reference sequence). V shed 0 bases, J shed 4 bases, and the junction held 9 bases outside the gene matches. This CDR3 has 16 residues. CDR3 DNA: TGTGCCAGCAGTTTATCGGCGGGAGAAGTGGGGTACGAGCAGTACTTC. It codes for CASSLSAGEVGYEQYF.

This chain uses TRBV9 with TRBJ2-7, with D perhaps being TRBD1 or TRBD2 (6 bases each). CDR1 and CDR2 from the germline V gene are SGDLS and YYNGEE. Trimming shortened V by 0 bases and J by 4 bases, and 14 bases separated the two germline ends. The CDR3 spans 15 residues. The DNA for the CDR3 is TGTGCCAGCAGCGTAGGTCCGGGGGCTACATACGAGCAGTACTTC. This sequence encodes CASSVGPGATYEQYF.

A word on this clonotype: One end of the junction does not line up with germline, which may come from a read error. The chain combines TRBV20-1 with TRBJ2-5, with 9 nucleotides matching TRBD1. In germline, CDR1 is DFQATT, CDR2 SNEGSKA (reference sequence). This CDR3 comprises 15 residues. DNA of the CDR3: TGCAGAGCTAGATCCGTGGGACAGGGCGAAGAGACCCAGTACTTC. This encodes CRARSVGQGEETQYF.

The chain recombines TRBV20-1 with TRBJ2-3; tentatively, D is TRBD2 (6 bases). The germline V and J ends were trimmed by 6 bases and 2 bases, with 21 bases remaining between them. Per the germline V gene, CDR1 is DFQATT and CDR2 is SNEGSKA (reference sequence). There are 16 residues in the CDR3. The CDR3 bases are TGCAGTGCCCATCCCCCGGGACTGCCTACCACAGATACGCAGTATTTT. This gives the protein CSAHPPGLPTTDTQYF.

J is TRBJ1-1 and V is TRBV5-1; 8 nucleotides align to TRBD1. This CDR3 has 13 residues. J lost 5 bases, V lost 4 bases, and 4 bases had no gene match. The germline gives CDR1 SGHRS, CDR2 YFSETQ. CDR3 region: CASSITGGTEAFF. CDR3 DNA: TGCGCCAGCAGCATAACAGGGGGGACTGAAGCTTTCTTT.

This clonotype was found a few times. CDR3 residues: CASSLVQGVFYEQYF. CDR3 nucleotides: TGCGCCAGCAGCTTGGTACAGGGGGTATTCTACGAGCAGTACTTC. The chain is built from TRBV5-1 and TRBJ2-7; 8 bases are a match to TRBD1. V was pared by 0 bases and J by 3 bases, with 5 bases of the junction left unmatched. This CDR3 has 15 amino acids. Per germline, CDR1 SGHRS and CDR2 YFSETQ.

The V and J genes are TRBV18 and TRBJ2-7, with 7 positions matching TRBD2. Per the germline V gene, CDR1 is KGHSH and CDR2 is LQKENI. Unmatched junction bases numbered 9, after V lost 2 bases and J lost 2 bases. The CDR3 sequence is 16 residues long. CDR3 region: CASSPIASGKAYEQYF. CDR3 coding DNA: TGTGCCAGCTCACCAATCGCTAGCGGAAAGGCCTACGAGCAGTACTTC.

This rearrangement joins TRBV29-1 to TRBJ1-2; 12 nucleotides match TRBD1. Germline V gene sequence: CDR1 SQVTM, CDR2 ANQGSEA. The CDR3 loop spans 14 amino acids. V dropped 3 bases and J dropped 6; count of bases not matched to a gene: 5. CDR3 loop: CSVDRDRGRDGYTF. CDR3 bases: TGCAGCGTTGATCGGGACAGGGGGCGCGATGGCTACACCTTC.

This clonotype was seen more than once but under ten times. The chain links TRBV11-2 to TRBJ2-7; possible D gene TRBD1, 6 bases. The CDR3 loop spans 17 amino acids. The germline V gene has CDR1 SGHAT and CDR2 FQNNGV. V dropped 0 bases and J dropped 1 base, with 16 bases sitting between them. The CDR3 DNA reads TGTGCCAGCAGCTTAGACGCCCCCAGGGGTGAGTCCTACGAGCAGTACTTC. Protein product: CASSLDAPRGESYEQYF.

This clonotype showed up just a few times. Here the CDR3 DNA reads TGTGCCAGCAGACAGGGGGCAAATCAGCCCCAGCATTTT. It encodes CASRQGANQPQHF. This chain uses TRBV12-3 or TRBV12-4 with TRBJ1-5; 9 bases align to TRBD1. With 6 bases clipped from V and 4 bases from J, the junction kept 1 base outside the gene matches. CDR3 length: 13 amino acids.

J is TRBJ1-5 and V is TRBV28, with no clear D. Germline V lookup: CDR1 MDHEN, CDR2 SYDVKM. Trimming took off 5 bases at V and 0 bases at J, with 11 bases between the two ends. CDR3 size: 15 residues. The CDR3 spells CASSMTDYSNQPQHF. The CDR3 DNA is TGTGCCAGCAGTATGACCGATTATAGCAATCAGCCCCAGCATTTT.

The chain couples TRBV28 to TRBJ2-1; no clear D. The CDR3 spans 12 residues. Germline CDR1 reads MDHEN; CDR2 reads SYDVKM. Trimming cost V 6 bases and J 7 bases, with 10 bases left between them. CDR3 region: CASRVGPNEQFF. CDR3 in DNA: TGTGCCAGCAGAGTTGGTCCGAATGAGCAGTTCTTC.

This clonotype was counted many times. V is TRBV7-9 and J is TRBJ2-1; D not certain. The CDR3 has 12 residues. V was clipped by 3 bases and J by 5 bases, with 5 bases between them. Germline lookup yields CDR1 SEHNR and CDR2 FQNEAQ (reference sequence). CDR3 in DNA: TGTGCCAGCAGCTTGCAGAACAATGAGCAGTTCTTC. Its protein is CASSLQNNEQFF.

The CDR3 bases are TGCAGCGTTGAGCAGGGCGGTTTTACGTGGAATGAGCAGTTCTTC. This translates into CSVEQGGFTWNEQFF. This chain links TRBV29-1 with TRBJ2-1; possibly TRBD1 for D (5 bases). The germline V and J ends were trimmed by 3 bases and 7 bases, with 19 bases remaining between them. The CDR3 has 15 residues. From germline, CDR1 is SQVTM and CDR2 ANQGSEA.

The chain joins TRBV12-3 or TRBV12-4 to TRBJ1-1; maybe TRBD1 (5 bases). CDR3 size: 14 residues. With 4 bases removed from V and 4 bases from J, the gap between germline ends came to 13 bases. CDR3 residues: CASSYEGRGTEAFF. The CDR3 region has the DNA TGTGCCAGCAGTTACGAGGGGAGGGGCACTGAAGCTTTCTTT.